This is a list of T cell receptor beta chains from one sample in a study of T cells in Graves' hyperthyroidism and ophthalmopathy. TCRdb re-derived calls from the multiplex PCR reads in MiXCR, one entry per CDR3 protein. The sample contains hundreds of thousands of distinct CDR3 sequences, less than 20% of which appear only once. Sequenced input: blood. The receptors come from a man aged 35 to 55 with Graves' ophthalmopathy. Both conserved end residues are part of each CDR3. D genes are given only for firm matches. The size entry is marked missing in some rows and otherwise reads once, few, many or a size class.

>-|TRBD1|TRBV7-3|TRBJ2-1
TGTGCCAGCAGCTTAAGGGGGACAGAAAGCTCCTACAATGAGCAGTTCTTC
CASSLRGTESSYNEQFF
>few|-|TRBV12-3/TRBV12-4|TRBJ2-2
TGTGCCAGCAGCCCCCGGGGGCAGGGCGGGGAGCTGTTTTTT
CASSPRGQGGELFF
>many|-|TRBV7-8|TRBJ2-3
TGTGCCAGCAGCCGGGACCACACAGATACGCAGTATTTT
CASSRDHTDTQYF
>many|-|TRBV29-1|TRBJ2-3
TGCAGCGCTCGTAGTCCGGGAGCGGCTACGCAGTATTTT
CSARSPGAATQYF
>-|-|TRBV19|TRBJ2-2
TGTGCCAGTCACGCGCGGAGGAACACCGGGGAGCTGTTTTTT
CASHARRNTGELFF
>-|-|TRBV5-1|TRBJ1-4
TGCGCCAGCAGCCCCGGGGGACCTCGGGAAAAACTGTTTTTT
CASSPGGPREKLFF
>many|TRBD2|TRBV7-2|TRBJ2-7
TGTGCCAGCAGGCCGTCCCCGGGACTAGCCTACGAGCAGTACTTC
CASRPSPGLAYEQYF
>few|TRBD1|TRBV7-9|TRBJ2-7
TGTGCCAGCAGACCCTCGGACAGGGCCTACGAGCAGTACTTC
CASRPSDRAYEQYF
>many|TRBD2|TRBV29-1|TRBJ2-1
TGCAGCTCCGGACTAGCGGGAGGTCATGAGCAGTTCTTC
CSSGLAGGHEQFF
>many|-|TRBV11-2|TRBJ1-2
TGTGCCAGCAGCTTAAATCCGGGCGCGAACTATGGCTACACCTTC
CASSLNPGANYGYTF
>few|-|TRBV9|TRBJ2-4
TGTGCCAGCAGCGCCCCTCAGGGGGGCCCCAACATTCAGTACTTC
CASSAPQGGPNIQYF